The 4 T cell receptor beta chains given below trace back to one sample, sequenced in a study of CD8 T cells in ankylosing spondylitis. TCRdb independently ran MiXCR on the 5' RACE reads; one entry per CDR3 protein. Among approximately 260,000 distinct CDR3 sequences, about a sixth were seen once, and the ten largest hold under 40%. The sequencing input was blood, either unsorted or a sorted T cell fraction (not recorded which). These receptor sequences come from a male donor with ankylosing spondylitis or in good health (not recorded which).

The CDR3 region has the DNA TGTGCCATCGGGGAGGGATCCTACGAGCAGTACTTC. Its protein is CAIGEGSYEQYF. The chain combines TRBV10-3 with TRBJ2-7; 7 nucleotides match TRBD2. J lost 1 base, V lost 8 bases, and 2 bases had no gene match. Germline CDR1 and CDR2: ENHRY and SYGVKD. The CDR3 sequence is 12 residues long.

This clonotype was found many times. As DNA, the CDR3 is TGTGCCAGCAGCCAAGAGGCGCTAGCTGGCGAGCAGTACTTC. Its protein is CASSQEALAGEQYF. The chain combines TRBV4-2 with TRBJ2-7, with D possibly being TRBD2 (5 bases). Trimming stripped 0 bases from V and 6 bases from J, with 12 bases between. CDR3 size: 14 residues. In germline, CDR1 is LGHNA, CDR2 YNFKEQ.

The chain carries TRBV14 and TRBJ2-3, with D hard to call. The CDR3 spans 13 residues. V shed 4 bases and J shed 4 bases, with 9 bases lying between them. Germline CDR1 is SGHDN and CDR2 is FVKESK. The DNA of the CDR3 is TGTGCCAGCAGCCGATGGGCGGCAGATACGCAGTATTTT. Translated, it gives CASSRWAADTQYF.

CDR3 residues: CSVDRDLSPYNEQFF. The CDR3 nucleotides read TGCAGCGTTGACCGGGACCTCTCGCCCTACAATGAGCAGTTCTTC. The chain combines TRBV29-1 with TRBJ2-1, with D perhaps TRBD1 or TRBD2 (5 bases each). This CDR3 spans 15 amino acids. Trimming stripped 3 bases from V and 2 bases from J, with 14 bases between. Germline values: CDR1 SQVTM, CDR2 ANQGSEA.